The next 27 T cell receptor beta chains were all read from a single sample in a study of blood T cell repertoires in COVID-19. The data were produced by immunoSEQ multiplex PCR, yet TCRdb's version contains in-frame clones alone and is incomplete. This sample has about 210,000 clones, with almost 85% found just once. The sequenced sample was peripheral blood. The receptors were gathered from a woman aged 35 to 49 with acute or convalescent COVID-19.

The rearrangement joins TRBV28 to TRBJ1-5; perhaps TRBD1 as D (5 bases). Germline loops: CDR1 MDHEN, CDR2 SYDVKM. The CDR3 covers 14 residues. The V end was cut by 6 bases, the J end by 1 base, with 10 bases between. Written as DNA, the CDR3 is TGTGCCAGCAGGGGGCGGCGAAGCAATCAGCCCCAGCATTTT. This encodes CASRGRRSNQPQHF.

This chain connects TRBV12-3 or TRBV12-4 to TRBJ1-1; 11 bases are a match to TRBD1. The trim removed 5 bases at V and 7 bases at J, leaving 3 bases unmatched. The CDR3 is made up of 13 amino acids. CDR3 sequence: CASSQGTGGEAFF. Written as DNA, the CDR3 is TGTGCCAGCAGTCAAGGGACAGGGGGTGAAGCTTTCTTT.

J is TRBJ1-2 and V is TRBV30, with TRBD1 identical over 9 bases. Germline loops: CDR1 GTSNPN, CDR2 SVGIG (reference sequence). The CDR3 is 16 amino acids. V dropped 1 base and J dropped 4; count of bases not matched to a gene: 10. The CDR3 sequence: CAWSASTTGGGYGYTF. The CDR3 nucleotides read TGTGCCTGGAGTGCGAGTACGACAGGGGGGGGCTATGGCTACACCTTC.

This clone was seen a single time. The chain couples TRBV19 to TRBJ1-2; 10 nucleotides agree with TRBD1. V lost 8 bases and J lost 2; bases outside the gene matches: 2. The CDR3 has 13 residues. Germline loops: CDR1 LNHDA, CDR2 SQIVND (reference sequence). The CDR3 spells CASWTGGNYGYTF. The CDR3 DNA sequence: TGTGCCAGTTGGACAGGGGGGAACTATGGCTACACCTTC.

The chain joins TRBV2 to TRBJ1-6, with D possibly TRBD1 on 6 matching bases. The CDR3 is 15 residues long. V was trimmed by 2 bases and J by 7 bases, leaving 12 bases between them. CDR1 and CDR2 from the germline V gene are SNHLY and FYNNEI. The CDR3 sequence is CASSEPGGGNSPLHF. CDR3 DNA sequence: TGTGCCAGCAGTGAACCGGGGGGCGGGAATTCACCCCTCCACTTT.

J is TRBJ2-7 and V is TRBV7-3; 8 nucleotides align to TRBD2. This CDR3 comprises 13 residues. Germline CDR1 is SGHTA and CDR2 is FQGTGA. V shed 4 bases and J 3 bases; nucleotides not matched to a gene: 2. CDR3 coding DNA: TGTGCCAGCAGCTCCGGGACTAGCTACGAGCAGTACTTC. Translating gives CASSSGTSYEQYF.

The chain has TRBV19 and TRBJ1-4; 7 nucleotides line up with TRBD1. This CDR3 comprises 13 residues. Germline loops: CDR1 LNHDA, CDR2 SQIVND (reference sequence). J was trimmed by 3 bases and V by 9 bases; bases with no gene match: 4. The CDR3 DNA reads as TGTGCCAGCCAGAGGGGGCCTAATGAAAAACTGTTTTTT. Encoded protein: CASQRGPNEKLFF.

V gene TRBV24-1 combines with J gene TRBJ2-1; D is possibly TRBD1 (6 bases). Looked up from germline, CDR1 is KGHDR and CDR2 is SFDVKD. V was cut by 3 bases and J by 7 bases, with 15 bases left in between. CDR3 length: 15 amino acids. The DNA for the CDR3 is TGTGCCACCAGTGATAGGACAGACCCATCGAATGAGCAGTTCTTC. It specifies CATSDRTDPSNEQFF.

This clone was recorded once. The J gene is TRBJ2-2, the V gene TRBV18; TRBD1 agrees at 8 bases. Germline CDR1 KGHSH, CDR2 LQKENI. The CDR3 length is 16 residues. Trimming at V came to 4 bases and at J to 6 bases, leaving 10 bases not matched to a gene. The CDR3 DNA sequence: TGTGCCAGCTCACTAGGAGGACAGGGCCCGTCCGGGGAGCTGTTTTTT. Its protein product is CASSLGGQGPSGELFF.

The genes are TRBV15 and TRBJ2-3; no firm D call. The V and J ends lost 1 base and 0 bases respectively, with 8 bases between them. This CDR3 comprises 15 residues. CDR1 is LNHNV and CDR2 is YYDKDF in the germline V gene (reference sequence). Written as DNA, the CDR3 is TGTGCCACCAGCAGAGCTAAGTCTAGCACAGATACGCAGTATTTT. Amino acids: CATSRAKSSTDTQYF.

V and J are TRBV5-1 and TRBJ2-7, with a possible D match to TRBD1 (5 bases). This CDR3 comprises 13 residues. V lost 6 bases and J 3 bases, leaving 13 bases between the germline ends. The germline gives CDR1 SGHRS, CDR2 YFSETQ. CDR3 protein: CASKLQDSYEQYF. CDR3 nucleotides: TGCGCCAGCAAGCTACAGGATAGCTACGAGCAGTACTTC.

The chain employs TRBV14 and TRBJ2-7; D is perhaps TRBD1 (6 bases). Germline V gene sequence: CDR1 SGHDN, CDR2 FVKESK. The CDR3 length is 15 residues. V was trimmed by 4 bases and J by 4 bases, leaving 17 bases between them. The CDR3 reads CASSLGALDEYEQYF. CDR3 DNA: TGTGCCAGCAGCCTGGGGGCCTTGGACGAATACGAGCAGTACTTC.

The chain joins TRBV25-1 to TRBJ1-1; D is ambiguous. The V and J ends lost 4 bases and 2 bases respectively, with 8 bases between them. Germline CDR1 MGHDK, CDR2 SYGVNS. CDR3 length equals 13 residues. Here the CDR3 reads CASSVGTNTEAFF. The CDR3 DNA sequence: TGTGCCAGCAGTGTGGGCACTAACACTGAAGCTTTCTTT.

This clone has a handful of counts. The V and J genes are TRBV5-6 and TRBJ2-3; the match to TRBD1 covers 7 bases. The germline CDR1 and CDR2 sequences are SGHDT and YYEEEE. The ends lost 4 bases at V and 2 bases at J; junction bases unmatched: 7. The CDR3 sequence is 15 residues long. The CDR3 DNA reads as TGTGCCAGCAGCCGGGGACAGACGGTCACAGATACGCAGTATTTT. It translates to CASSRGQTVTDTQYF.

This chain joins TRBV4-3 and TRBJ2-1; D call uncertain. This CDR3 has 14 amino acids. CDR1 LGHNA and CDR2 YSLEER come from the germline V gene. The V and J ends lost 0 bases and 3 bases respectively, with 6 bases between them. The CDR3: CASSQETYYNEQFF. The CDR3, as DNA: TGCGCCAGCAGCCAAGAAACCTACTACAATGAGCAGTTCTTC.

This chain uses TRBV21-1 with TRBJ1-1; TRBD1 is the table's D call, not checked against the DNA. TRBV21-1 is described as a pseudogene. This CDR3 comprises 15 residues. The CDR3 nucleotides read TGTGCCAGCAGCAAAGTGAACAGTCCGAACACTGAAGCTTTCTTT. Protein product: CASSKVNSPNTEAFF.

This clone was observed once. V and J are TRBV7-6 and TRBJ2-7, with 8 bases lining up with TRBD1. The CDR3 spans 16 residues. Germline V gives CDR1 SGHVS, CDR2 FNYEAQ. After removal of 5 bases from V and 3 bases from J, the junction contained 12 bases not matched to a gene. DNA of the CDR3: TGTGCCAGCAGCAAAGCCGCGGCAGGGGGCGGCTACGAGCAGTACTTC. Amino acid sequence: CASSKAAAGGGYEQYF.

The chain's CDR3 is CASSFGTTGGNSGYTF. The CDR3 DNA reads TGTGCCAGCAGTTTCGGGACGACAGGGGGAAATAGTGGCTACACCTTC. The chain employs TRBV27 and TRBJ1-2, with 9 bases lining up with TRBD1. CDR1 and CDR2 from the germline V gene are MNHEY and SMNVEV (reference sequence). The CDR3 extends over 16 amino acids. The V gene end was trimmed by 3 bases and the J gene end by 7 bases; junction bases not matched to a gene: 12.

DNA of the CDR3: TGTGCCACCAGCAGAGATCAGGATGAAAAACTGTTTTTT. It encodes CATSRDQDEKLFF. This rearrangement joins TRBV15 to TRBJ1-4, with no clear D. Germline V gene sequence: CDR1 LNHNV, CDR2 YYDKDF (reference sequence). The CDR3 runs to 13 residues. Trimming pared 0 bases from V and 6 bases from J, leaving 5 bases between.

V and J are TRBV4-1 and TRBJ2-3; 9 bases line up with TRBD2. The CDR3 has 18 residues. Germline trimming cut 4 bases from V and 0 bases from J; bases unmatched to any gene: 11. CDR1 and CDR2 from the germline V gene are MGHRA and YSYEKL. The CDR3 reads CASSPGGGGGSSTDTQYF. The CDR3 nucleotides are TGCGCCAGCAGCCCCGGGGGCGGGGGGGGCTCTAGCACAGATACGCAGTATTTT.

The rearrangement uses TRBV7-7 and TRBJ2-3; TRBD2 aligns across 7 bases. In germline, CDR1 is SSHAT, CDR2 FNYEAQ (reference sequence). The CDR3 runs 15 residues. V dropped 5 bases and J dropped 2; count of bases not matched to a gene: 7. The CDR3 spells CASSLGSGDTDTQYF. CDR3 sequence (DNA): TGTGCCAGCAGCCTGGGGAGCGGGGACACAGATACGCAGTATTTT.

The rearrangement links TRBV30 to TRBJ1-3; TRBD1 might be the D (6 bases). There are 14 residues in the CDR3. The germline CDR1 and CDR2 sequences are GTSNPN and SVGIG (reference sequence). The V gene lost 4 bases and the J gene lost 0 bases, with 10 bases spanning the gap. The CDR3 here is CAWTLQGSGNTIYF. In DNA, the CDR3 is TGTGCCTGGACCCTACAGGGCTCTGGAAACACCATATATTTT.

The chain carries TRBV7-9 and TRBJ2-7; TRBD2 matches at 7 bases. From germline, CDR1 is SEHNR and CDR2 FQNEAQ (reference sequence). The CDR3 sequence is 15 residues long. V gave up 1 base and J gave up 4 bases; unmatched junction bases: 7. The CDR3: CASSLGGSDRYEQYF. CDR3 bases: TGTGCCAGCAGCTTAGGCGGGAGTGATAGGTACGAGCAGTACTTC.

J is TRBJ2-7 and V is TRBV12-3 or TRBV12-4; D not resolved. Trimming removed 2 bases from V and 2 bases from J, with 4 bases in between. The CDR3 length is 12 residues. The CDR3 loop is CASSLTAYEQYF. The CDR3 coding sequence is TGTGCCAGCAGTTTAACGGCCTACGAGCAGTACTTC.

The chain combines TRBV6-5 with TRBJ2-2; D is ambiguous. Trimming cost V 2 bases and J 4 bases, with 11 bases left between them. The CDR3 has 15 amino acids. CDR1 MNHEY and CDR2 SVGAGI come from the germline V gene. DNA of the CDR3: TGTGCCAGCAGTTACAGCGCCACGAGCACCGGGGAGCTGTTTTTT. It is translated as CASSYSATSTGELFF.

The genes are TRBV9 and TRBJ1-4; no clear D gene. The CDR3 sequence is 16 residues long. Germline V lookup: CDR1 SGDLS, CDR2 YYNGEE. The ends were cut back, 0 bases at V and 0 bases at J, with 9 bases in the middle. Here the CDR3 reads CASSVGTGTTNEKLFF. The DNA of the CDR3 is TGTGCCAGCAGCGTAGGGACCGGGACAACTAATGAAAAACTGTTTTTT.

The gene calls are TRBV6-5 and TRBJ2-7, with 8 bases identical to TRBD1. CDR3 length: 14 amino acids. Germline assignment: CDR1 MNHEY and CDR2 SVGAGI. V shed 6 bases, J shed 6 bases, and the junction held 10 bases outside the gene matches. The CDR3 nucleotides read TGTGCCAGCAGAGGGACAGGAGGAGCGGGCGAGCAGTACTTC. It specifies CASRGTGGAGEQYF.